The 28 T cell receptor beta chains below were found in one sample sequenced in a study of tumor-infiltrating lymphocytes in primary liver carcinoma. Germline DNA was extracted too, while blood RNA derived from unsorted whole blood. A primer matching the constant region was used to make TCR beta cDNA from 500 to 650 ng of total RNA. Slightly modified ARM-PCR with three nested multiplex PCR rounds yielded TCR beta libraries. The study ran its first two PCR rounds for 9 to 10 cycles each, using TRBV1-TRBV30 forward primers and a C-beta reverse primer. TCRdb ran MiXCR on the multiplex PCR reads and lists one entry per CDR3 protein. The table records hundreds of thousands of distinct CDR3 sequences, 58% of them present only once. Sequenced: peripheral blood. The receptors shown here come from a woman under 40 with primary liver carcinoma and hepatitis B virus infection.

About this clonotype itself: A junction end diverges from the germline sequence, so it may reflect a read error. The rearrangement uses TRBV4-2 and TRBJ2-1; D possibly corresponds to TRBD2 (6 bases). There are 15 residues in the CDR3. Germline CDR1 and CDR2: LGHNA and YNFKEQ. Here the CDR3 reads CASSPRAGSYNKQFF. The CDR3 DNA follows: TGTGCCAGCAGCCCCAGAGCGGGCTCCTACAATAAGCAGTTCTTC.

V usage is TRBV10-2 and J usage is TRBJ2-7; D remains ambiguous. The CDR3 consists of 11 residues. Germline V gene data show CDR1 as WSHSY and CDR2 as SAAADI. Trimming left V 0 bases short and J 13 bases short, with 10 bases between. The CDR3 DNA reads as TGCGCCAGCAGTGAGTCTCAGGCCCTCTACTTC. It codes for CASSESQALYF.

The genes are TRBV30 and TRBJ1-5; D is unresolved. The CDR3 contains 14 residues. Trimming shortened V by 1 base and J by 3 bases, and 10 bases separated the two germline ends. In germline, CDR1 is GTSNPN, CDR2 SVGIG (reference sequence). CDR3 DNA sequence: TGTGCCTGGAGTGATATCCGCCTCAATCAGCCCCAGCATTTT. Translating it yields CAWSDIRLNQPQHF.

There are a few counts of this clonotype. The rearrangement joins TRBV6-2 or TRBV6-3 to TRBJ2-7; 10 bases are shared with TRBD2. The length of the CDR3 is 14 residues. CDR1 is MNHEY, CDR2 SVGEGT, per germline. Losses at the gene ends were 6 bases for V and 1 base for J; bases not matched to a gene: 3. The CDR3 region has the DNA TGTGCCAGCAGGAAAGCGGGAGGGTCCTACGAGCAGTACTTC. This encodes CASRKAGGSYEQYF.

This clonotype was counted a single time. A single base separates this from a much larger clone, so it may be a read error. The J gene is TRBJ2-1, the V gene TRBV6-5, with D unclear. Germline loops: CDR1 MNHEY, CDR2 SVGAGI. This CDR3 has 15 residues. CDR3 bases: TGTGCCAGCAATTACTCGCCAGGTTCCTACAATGAGCAGTTCTTC. It specifies CASNYSPGSYNEQFF.

V and J are TRBV6-6 and TRBJ2-1; D is perhaps TRBD2 (6 bases). The CDR3 sequence is 17 residues long. With 4 bases removed from V and 5 bases from J, the gap between germline ends came to 21 bases. From germline, CDR1 is MNHNY and CDR2 SVGAGI (reference sequence). DNA of the CDR3: TGTGCCAGCAGTTCCCCCCCCGGGGTAGCGGACCACAATGAGCAGTTCTTC. Translation gives CASSSPPGVADHNEQFF.

This clonotype was picked up a small number of times. The chain is built from TRBV30 and TRBJ1-1, with 9 bases that match TRBD1. The V and J ends lost 5 bases and 5 bases, in that order; junction bases with no gene match: 9. Germline loops: CDR1 GTSNPN, CDR2 SVGIG (reference sequence). The CDR3 is 14 residues long. The CDR3 protein is CAWGGTGKWTEAFF. The DNA for the CDR3 is TGTGCCTGGGGGGGGACAGGGAAGTGGACTGAAGCTTTCTTT.

Concerning this clonotype itself: A much larger clone lies a single base off, so this may be a read error. The genes are TRBV11-3 and TRBJ2-1; 9 positions agree with TRBD2. The germline V gene has CDR1 SGHNT and CDR2 YENEEA. CDR3 length equals 15 residues. The CDR3 spells CVSSSGTSFYNEQFF. CDR3 in DNA: TGTGTCAGCAGCTCCGGGACTAGCTTTTACAATGAGCAGTTCTTC.

This clonotype was seen only once. The chain is built from TRBV11-2 and TRBJ2-1; D call uncertain. The V gene lost 0 bases and the J gene lost 7 bases, with 10 bases spanning the gap. The CDR3 consists of 14 residues. Germline V CDR1 and CDR2: SGHAT, FQNNGV. CDR3 loop: CASSLDRSMNEQFF. CDR3 bases: TGTGCCAGCAGCTTAGATCGTTCCATGAATGAGCAGTTCTTC.

This clonotype has a single count. A much larger clone is a single base away; this may be a read error. J is TRBJ2-1 and V is TRBV10-3, with a tentative D call TRBD2 (7 bases). Germline V gene lookup returns CDR1 ENHRY and CDR2 SYGVKD. There are 14 residues in the CDR3. V lost 10 bases to trimming and J lost 2 bases, with 15 bases between them. The CDR3 nucleotides read TGTGCCACATGCGTAGGGGGGGCCTACAATGAGCAGTTCTTC. This translates into CATCVGGAYNEQFF.

Remarks on this clonotype: The junction departs from the called germline gene at one end, perhaps through a read error. The chain recombines TRBV6-6 with TRBJ2-7; D possibly uses TRBD1 or TRBD2 (5 bases each). Germline values: CDR1 MNHNY, CDR2 SVGAGI (reference sequence). The length of the CDR3 is 16 residues. CDR3 residues: CASSYSQGRRTYERYF. CDR3 in DNA: TGTGCCAGCAGTTACTCCCAGGGACGTCGGACCTACGAGCGGTACTTC.

This clonotype appeared many times. The chain has TRBV11-2 and TRBJ2-1; 10 bases agree with TRBD1. V trimming: 5 bases; J trimming: 8 bases; junction bases outside the gene matches: 3. Germline V gene data show CDR1 as SGHAT and CDR2 as FQNNGV. This CDR3 contains 13 residues. Here the CDR3 reads CASSAGQGYEQFF. In DNA form, the CDR3 reads TGTGCCAGCAGCGCGGGACAGGGGTATGAGCAGTTCTTC.

The chain links TRBV4-2 to TRBJ1-2; no definite D call. The V gene's germline CDR1 is LGHNA and CDR2 YNFKEQ. V dropped 1 base and J dropped 4 bases, with 16 bases sitting between them. CDR3 length equals 16 residues. The CDR3 reads CASSQGAGVLLYGYTF. For the CDR3, the DNA is TGTGCCAGCAGCCAAGGTGCCGGCGTCCTTCTCTATGGCTACACCTTC.

At least ten counts were recorded for this clonotype. The chain couples TRBV4-2 to TRBJ1-2; 7 bases map to TRBD1. V lost 0 bases and J lost 4; bases outside the gene matches: 2. Germline assignment: CDR1 LGHNA and CDR2 YNFKEQ. The CDR3 sequence is 14 residues long. CDR3 amino acids: CASSQDGTVYGYTF. Written as DNA, the CDR3 is TGTGCCAGCAGCCAAGATGGGACAGTCTATGGCTACACCTTC.

In the case of this clonotype: Its ends do not fully match the called genes, so a read error is possible. This chain connects TRBV5-4 to TRBJ2-1, with 11 bases fitting TRBD2. This CDR3 is 15 amino acids long. CDR1 is SGHNT, CDR2 YYREEE, per germline (reference sequence). CDR3 sequence (DNA): TGTGCCAGCAGCTTACGACTAGCGGGGTACAATGAGCGGTTCTTC. This translates into CASSLRLAGYNERFF.

To note about this clonotype: A read error is possible here, since a much larger clone lies one base away. The chain employs TRBV11-2 and TRBJ1-1, with D possibly TRBD1 on 6 matching bases. Looked up from germline, CDR1 is SGHAT and CDR2 is FQNNGV. CDR3 length: 16 amino acids. The V and J ends lost 0 bases and 0 bases respectively, with 11 bases between them. The CDR3 DNA follows: TGTGCCAGCAGCTTAGAGGGGGGCCCTATGAACACTGAAGCTTTCTTT. Amino acids: CASSLEGGPMNTEAFF. Full variable domain (outside the CDR3, taken from reference TRBV11-2 and TRBJ1-1): EAGVAQSPRYKIIEKRQSVAFWCNPISGHATLYWYQQILGQGPKLLIQFQNNGVVDDSQLPKDRFSAERLKGVDSTLKIQPAKLEDSAVYLCASSLEGGPMNTEAFFGQGTRLTVV.

This chain connects TRBV4-1 to TRBJ2-5; 9 bases align to TRBD2. With V trimmed by 0 bases and J by 0 bases, 5 bases remained unmatched. Germline CDR1 MGHRA, CDR2 YSYEKL. The CDR3 runs 17 residues. CDR3 protein: CASSQDYLAGNQETQYF. The CDR3 region has the DNA TGCGCCAGCAGCCAAGATTACCTAGCGGGAAACCAAGAGACCCAGTACTTC.

With regard to this clonotype: Just one base apart from a much larger clone, this may be a read error. V gene TRBV29-1 combines with J gene TRBJ2-1, with 10 bases lining up with TRBD1. The V and J ends lost 6 bases and 3 bases, in that order; junction bases with no gene match: 11. CDR3 length equals 16 residues. The germline V gene has CDR1 SQVTM and CDR2 ANQGSEA. The CDR3 is CSVGTGASGIYNEQFF. The CDR3 DNA reads TGCAGCGTGGGGACAGGGGCCAGCGGGATCTACAATGAGCAGTTCTTC.

About this clonotype itself: At one boundary the junction diverges from the germline segment, which might be a read error. The chain employs TRBV10-1 and TRBJ2-7, with TRBD2 matching over 7 bases. This CDR3 has 13 residues. The germline V gene has CDR1 WNHNN and CDR2 SYGVQD (reference sequence). The CDR3 region is CDSSEGLPYGQYF. In DNA form, the CDR3 reads TGCGACAGCAGTGAGGGACTACCCTACGGGCAGTACTTC.

This clonotype was seen a handful of times. J is TRBJ2-7 and V is TRBV6-2 or TRBV6-3, with D perhaps matching TRBD2 (5 bases). V dropped 9 bases and J dropped 0 bases, with 18 bases sitting between them. Per germline, CDR1 MNHEY and CDR2 SVGEGT. The CDR3 spans 15 residues. The CDR3 sequence: CASTVLGSLSYEQYF. The CDR3 DNA reads as TGTGCCAGTACCGTTTTAGGGAGTCTCTCCTACGAGCAGTACTTC.

V is TRBV6-1 and J is TRBJ2-3; 8 bases line up with TRBD1. The CDR3 covers 16 residues. CDR1 and CDR2 (germline): MNHNS, SASEGT. J gave up 5 bases and V 2 bases, and 9 bases lay outside the gene matches. The CDR3 here is CASSETTGGSKDTQYF. DNA for the CDR3: TGTGCCAGCAGTGAAACTACAGGGGGGTCGAAAGATACGCAGTATTTT.

As for this clonotype: This clone may be a read error of a much larger clone one base away. The chain carries TRBV6-5 and TRBJ2-1, with 8 bases aligning to TRBD2. V was pared by 7 bases and J by 8 bases, with 16 bases of the junction left unmatched. The germline gives CDR1 MNHEY, CDR2 SVGAGI. The CDR3 extends over 16 amino acids. The CDR3 region has the DNA TGTGCCAGCATTTCCTCGGGAGGGTTGGTCAGTGATGAGCAGTTCTTC. It specifies CASISSGGLVSDEQFF.

The chain is built from TRBV4-1 and TRBJ2-5, with D perhaps TRBD1 (5 bases). In germline, CDR1 is MGHRA, CDR2 YSYEKL. This CDR3 has 16 amino acids. Trimming stripped 4 bases from V and 9 bases from J, with 24 bases between. This CDR3 reads CASSLSTEARAVAQYF. The DNA for the CDR3 is TGCGCCAGCAGCCTTTCCACTGAGGCCAGGGCAGTCGCCCAGTACTTC.

The chain uses TRBV7-9 and TRBJ1-4, with 11 bases that match TRBD1. Per the germline V gene, CDR1 is SEHNR and CDR2 is FQNEAQ (reference sequence). The CDR3 has 15 amino acids. V trimming: 6 bases; J trimming: 12 bases; junction bases outside the gene matches: 12. In nucleotides, the CDR3 is TGTGCCAGCAGGAGAACGGGACAGGGGGACGGGGAACTGTTTTTT. Translation: CASRRTGQGDGELFF.

This clonotype is classed as medium-sized. This chain's CDR3 is CASSPRTGINTGELFF. The CDR3 DNA reads TGTGCCAGCAGCCCGCGAACAGGGATCAACACCGGGGAGCTGTTTTTT. The chain couples TRBV11-2 to TRBJ2-2, with D tentatively TRBD1 (6 bases). Germline CDR1 SGHAT, CDR2 FQNNGV. CDR3 length: 16 amino acids. Trimming cost V 5 bases and J 2 bases, with 15 bases left between them.

Turning to this clonotype: The junction departs from germline at one end; a sequencing error may be responsible. This chain connects TRBV28 to TRBJ1-5; the D gene is possibly TRBD1 (5 bases). Germline-derived CDR1 and CDR2 are MDHEN and SYDVKM. This CDR3 is 14 amino acids long. CDR3 sequence: CAITTGGDNQPHHF. CDR3 in DNA: TGTGCCATTACCACAGGCGGCGACAATCAGCCCCATCATTTT.

This clonotype was observed a handful of times. The V call is TRBV7-9, the J call TRBJ2-3; D call uncertain. The V gene's germline CDR1 is SEHNR and CDR2 FQNEAQ (reference sequence). Trimming cost V 1 base and J 0 bases, with 8 bases left between them. The CDR3 length is 15 residues. CDR3: CASSLGGTSTDTQYF. The CDR3 nucleotides are TGTGCCAGCAGCTTAGGCGGTACTAGCACAGATACGCAGTATTTT.

Comments on this clonotype: Given a much more abundant clone one base away, this may be a read error. The rearrangement links TRBV6-5 to TRBJ1-2, with a tentative D call TRBD1 (5 bases). Germline loops: CDR1 MNHEY, CDR2 SVGAGI. There are 13 residues in the CDR3. CDR3 nucleotide sequence: TGTACCAGCAGCCAAACGCGGGGGAGAGGCTACACCTTC. Amino acid sequence: CTSSQTRGRGYTF.